This passage covers 11 T cell receptor beta chains from one sample sequenced in a study of blood T cell repertoires in COVID-19. Clones were sequenced by immunoSEQ multiplex PCR, and TCRdb holds only the in-frame ones, with some missing. The sample records some 300,000 clones, 85% to 90% being singletons. Input material: peripheral blood. These receptors were collected from a woman aged 40 to 49 with COVID-19, enrolled during active disease.

The chain joins TRBV30 to TRBJ1-6, with D maybe TRBD1 (6 bases). Trimming stripped 8 bases from V and 7 bases from J, with 18 bases between. The CDR3 covers 14 residues. Germline V gene lookup returns CDR1 GTSNPN and CDR2 SVGIG (reference sequence). In nucleotides, the CDR3 is TGTGCCCAGCCCATCTGGGGGCGAAATTCACCCCTCCACTTT. Translated, it gives CAQPIWGRNSPLHF.

This rearrangement joins TRBV11-2 to TRBJ2-7, with D possibly matching TRBD1 (5 bases). The CDR3 length is 14 residues. V lost 1 base and J lost 7, with 14 bases in between. CDR1 and CDR2 from the germline V gene are SGHAT and FQNNGV. The CDR3 is CASSLAGRAREQYF. The CDR3 region has the DNA TGTGCCAGCAGCTTAGCCGGCAGGGCAAGAGAGCAGTACTTC.

V usage is TRBV24-1 and J usage is TRBJ1-3; D unresolved. The CDR3 is 15 residues long. CDR1 is KGHDR, CDR2 SFDVKD, per germline. V lost 3 bases, J lost 2 bases, and 10 bases lay in between. The CDR3 nucleotides are TGTGCCACCAGTGATCCGATGAGGGCTGGAAACACCATATATTTT. Protein: CATSDPMRAGNTIYF.

The chain links TRBV5-4 to TRBJ2-7; maybe TRBD2 (5 bases). CDR3 length: 13 residues. The V and J ends lost 6 bases and 2 bases respectively, with 12 bases between them. Germline V gene sequence: CDR1 SGHNT, CDR2 YYREEE (reference sequence). CDR3 sequence: CASTPEGTYEQYF. CDR3 DNA sequence: TGTGCCAGCACCCCAGAGGGTACCTACGAGCAGTACTTC.

This chain links TRBV19 with TRBJ1-2, with D possibly TRBD1 on 5 matching bases. Trimming shortened V by 7 bases and J by 8 bases, and 11 bases separated the two germline ends. CDR3 length equals 11 residues. Per germline, CDR1 LNHDA and CDR2 SQIVND (reference sequence). CDR3 loop: CASTGRGGYTF. The CDR3 DNA reads as TGTGCCAGTACCGGGAGGGGAGGCTACACCTTC. Combining the CDR3 with reference TRBV19 and TRBJ1-2 gives the whole variable domain DGGITQSPKYLFRKEGQNVTLSCEQNLNHDAMYWYRQDPGQGLRLIYYSQIVNDFQKGDIAEGYSVSREKKESFPLTVTSAQKNPTAFYLCASTGRGGYTFGSGTRLTVV.

The rearrangement uses TRBV5-1 and TRBJ2-7, with TRBD1 matching 10 bases. CDR3 size: 15 residues. Looked up from germline, CDR1 is SGHRS and CDR2 is YFSETQ. With 0 bases clipped from V and 4 bases from J, the junction kept 4 bases outside the gene matches. CDR3 in DNA: TGCGCCAGCAGCTTGGCAGGGACAGGGGTGTACGAGCAGTACTTC. It is translated as CASSLAGTGVYEQYF.

The chain links TRBV4-1 to TRBJ2-4; TRBD1 aligns across 7 bases. This CDR3 has 17 residues. Trimming took 1 base from V and 0 from J; bases not matched to a gene: 6. The V gene's germline CDR1 is MGHRA and CDR2 YSYEKL. The CDR3 loop reads CASSQVGEGAAKNIQYF. The DNA of the CDR3 is TGCGCCAGCAGCCAAGTGGGCGAGGGGGCAGCCAAAAACATTCAGTACTTC.

This chain uses TRBV5-1 with TRBJ1-3; the D is unclear. Germline values: CDR1 SGHRS, CDR2 YFSETQ. V dropped 5 bases and J dropped 2 bases, with 8 bases sitting between them. The CDR3 loop spans 13 amino acids. The CDR3 DNA follows: TGCGCCAGCAGGGATGGAGCTGGAAACACCATATATTTT. Its protein is CASRDGAGNTIYF.

The gene calls are TRBV5-1 and TRBJ2-5; D is possibly TRBD1 (6 bases). The germline V gene has CDR1 SGHRS and CDR2 YFSETQ. Trimming cost V 4 bases and J 7 bases, with 20 bases left between them. This CDR3 has 15 residues. CDR3 sequence: CASSPDRWPTRTQYF. The CDR3 DNA sequence: TGCGCCAGCAGCCCCGACAGGTGGCCCACCCGGACCCAGTACTTC.

The chain links TRBV4-3 to TRBJ1-6; 8 bases map to TRBD1. With V trimmed by 0 bases and J by 10 bases, 8 bases remained unmatched. Germline V CDR1 and CDR2: LGHNA, YSLEER. The CDR3 is made up of 16 amino acids. CDR3 sequence reads: CASSQEPGQGKSPLHF. The CDR3, as DNA: TGCGCCAGCAGCCAAGAACCAGGACAGGGTAAATCACCCCTCCACTTT.

The chain combines TRBV5-1 with TRBJ2-1; 7 bases are a match to TRBD2. The trim removed 0 bases at V and 0 bases at J, leaving 3 bases unmatched. This CDR3 region has 16 residues. Germline V gene data show CDR1 as SGHRS and CDR2 as YFSETQ. CDR3 nucleotides: TGCGCCAGCAGCTTGGTCGGCGGGAGCTCCTACAATGAGCAGTTCTTC. It encodes CASSLVGGSSYNEQFF.